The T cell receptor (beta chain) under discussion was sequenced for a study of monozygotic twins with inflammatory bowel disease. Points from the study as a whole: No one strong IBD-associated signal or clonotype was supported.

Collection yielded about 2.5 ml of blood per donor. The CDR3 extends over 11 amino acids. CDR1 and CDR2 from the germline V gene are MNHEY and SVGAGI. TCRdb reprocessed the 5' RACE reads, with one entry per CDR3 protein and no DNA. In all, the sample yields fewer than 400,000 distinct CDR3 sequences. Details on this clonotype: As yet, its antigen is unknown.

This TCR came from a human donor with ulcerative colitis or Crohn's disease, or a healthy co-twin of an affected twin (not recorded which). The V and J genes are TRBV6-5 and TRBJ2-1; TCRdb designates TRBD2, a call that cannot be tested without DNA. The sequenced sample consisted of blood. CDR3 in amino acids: CASGLQFPQFF.